These T cell receptor beta chains were read from a single sample in a study of read filtering for tumor transcriptome and immune sequencing. Each CDR3 protein is one row after TCRdb ran MiXCR on the reads. The sample holds around 26,000 distinct CDR3 sequences, about an eighth seen once. The sequenced sample was a population of CD138-negative cells sorted from bone marrow. These receptors originate from a donor at least 40 years old with multiple myeloma. CDR3s include the opening cysteine and the closing phenylalanine or tryptophan. A D gene is named only where the DNA matches it firmly. Size is omitted from some rows. Given values are once, few, many or a class for expanded clones.

D	size	V	J	DNA	CDR3
-	many	TRBV6-2/TRBV6-3	TRBJ2-4	TGTGCCAGCAGCCACATTGGCATTCAGTACTTC	CASSHIGIQYF
TRBD1	many	TRBV5-1	TRBJ1-5	TGCGCCAGCAGCTTGGAAGGGGGCGGTACTCAGCCCCAGCATTTT	CASSLEGGGTQPQHF
-	many	TRBV19	TRBJ2-7	TGTGCCAGTAGTACCCCCCTAGGGAGCTCCTACGAGCAGTACTTC	CASSTPLGSSYEQYF
TRBD1	many	TRBV20-1	TRBJ2-3	TGCAGTGCTAGAGATGGGGGACAGGGGACAGATACGCAGTATTTT	CSARDGGQGTDTQYF
-	many	TRBV20-1	TRBJ1-5	TGCAGTGCTAGAGATCTCGGGCAGCCCCAGCATTTT	CSARDLGQPQHF
TRBD1	many	TRBV5-1	TRBJ1-4	TGCGCCAGCAGCTTGGCCACAGGGGATGAAAAACTGTTTTTT	CASSLATGDEKLFF
-	many	TRBV3-1	TRBJ2-5	TGTGCCAGCAGCCAAGGCACAACGGCGACCCAGTACTTC	CASSQGTTATQYF
TRBD1	many	TRBV24-1	TRBJ1-5	TGTGCCACCAGTGCCCCCGGGACAGGGGGCGACCAGCCCCAGCATTTT	CATSAPGTGGDQPQHF
TRBD2	many	TRBV5-1	TRBJ2-3	TGCGCCAGCAAGGTTGGGGGGCTAGCGGGAGACCCTACAGATACGCAGTATTTT	CASKVGGLAGDPTDTQYF
TRBD2	many	TRBV5-4	TRBJ2-5	TGTGCCAGCAGCTTGAAGGTCCGCAGGGGAGCGGGAGGGTGGCAAGAGACCCAGTACTTC	CASSLKVRRGAGGWQETQYF
-	-	TRBV7-8	TRBJ2-1	TGTTCCAGCAGCGTAGATAGCGTACCCTACAATGAGCAGTTCTTC	CSSSVDSVPYNEQFF
-	-	TRBV7-3	TRBJ2-1	TGTGCCAGCAGCTTAATAGGGGCCTCCTACAATGAGCAGTTCTTC	CASSLIGASYNEQFF
TRBD2	many	TRBV10-3	TRBJ2-1	TGTGCCATCAGTATGGCTAGCGGGAGGTCCTACAATGAGCAGTTCTTC	CAISMASGRSYNEQFF
-	-	TRBV2	TRBJ2-3	TGTGCCAGCCGACGACTAGGAATCACAGATACGCAGTATTTT	CASRRLGITDTQYF
-	many	TRBV6-2/TRBV6-3	TRBJ2-7	TGTGCCAGCAAAATAACAGGGTCCCCCGCCTACGAGCAGTACTTC	CASKITGSPAYEQYF
TRBD1	many	TRBV20-1	TRBJ1-6	TGCAGTGCAGTCGCGGGACAGGGGAATTCACCCCTCCACTTT	CSAVAGQGNSPLHF
TRBD1	many	TRBV29-1	TRBJ1-1	TGCAGCGTTTCAGGGGGCCGTGAAGCTTTCTTT	CSVSGGREAFF
TRBD2	many	TRBV19	TRBJ2-3	TGTGCCAGTAGTATAGGACTAGCGCGCACAGATACGCAGTATTTT	CASSIGLARTDTQYF
-	many	TRBV4-2	TRBJ2-5	TGTGCCAGCAGCCAAGACCGGGAGACCCAGTACTTC	CASSQDRETQYF
-	many	TRBV28	TRBJ2-7	TGTGCCACCTCGACAGGCCCGACCTACGAGCAGTACTTC	CATSTGPTYEQYF
-	many	TRBV4-1	TRBJ2-5	TGCGCCAGCAGCCAGGGCGGCGAGACCCAGTACTTC	CASSQGGETQYF
TRBD1	many	TRBV2	TRBJ2-2	TGTGCCAGCAAGGGACAGATAAACACCGGGGAGCTGTTTTTT	CASKGQINTGELFF
TRBD1	many	TRBV28	TRBJ2-1	TGTGCCAGCAGTTCTCTCCGACAGGGGCGCGGGAACCTCAATGAGCAGTTCTTC	CASSSLRQGRGNLNEQFF
TRBD2	many	TRBV11-2	TRBJ2-3	TGTGCCAGCAGCTCCACTAGCGGGAGGGCAGATACGCAGTATTTT	CASSSTSGRADTQYF